This T cell receptor (beta chain) was sequenced in a study of shared clonotypes between healthy human individuals. Sequenced by immunoSEQ multiplex PCR; TCRdb stores in-frame clones only, minus some. This repertoire shows around 700,000 clones, 74% found once; its top ten account for 1.5% to 2%. Trimming removed 0 bases from V and 5 bases from J; junction bases left unmatched: 5. The CDR3 is 15 residues long. CDR1 and CDR2 (germline): SQVTM, ANQGSEA. The chain couples TRBV29-1 to TRBJ2-5; 11 bases line up with TRBD2. Sample: memory CD4+ T cells sorted from blood. As for subset: CD45RA-negative fraction. This receptor was taken from a woman aged 30 to 39 in good health. Here the CDR3 DNA reads TGCAGCGTTGAAGATTGGGCTAGCGGGAGGGAGACCCAGTACTTC. Amino acid sequence: CSVEDWASGRETQYF.